This T cell receptor (beta chain) was captured by sequencing in a study of blood T cell repertoires in COVID-19. Data came from immunoSEQ multiplex PCR; TCRdb stores just in-frame clones and leaves some out. Counted here are 200,000 to 250,000 clones, nearly 90% occurring once; the ten biggest clones make up 10% to 14%. Recovery meant two consecutive negative NP/OP PCR tests, professional clearance, or resolved symptoms. The CDR3 is 13 residues long. Germline V gene lookup returns CDR1 MNHEY and CDR2 SMNVEV (reference sequence). The germline V and J ends were trimmed by 4 bases and 5 bases, with 11 bases remaining between them.

The TCR comes from a young man who had recovered from COVID-19. The genes are TRBV27 and TRBJ1-2; the D gene is possibly TRBD1 (5 bases). Material: PBMCs or T cells enriched from blood (not recorded which). CDR3 coding DNA: TGTGCCAGCAGTTCTACAGGCGGTTATGGCTACACCTTC. It encodes CASSSTGGYGYTF.